The rows below give T cell receptor beta chains drawn from one sample of a study of blood T cells in healthy people across ages. TCRdb re-derived calls from the 5' RACE reads in MiXCR, one entry per CDR3 protein. The table includes about 1.1 million distinct CDR3 sequences, roughly two fifths detected once. Sequenced material: blood. Source of these receptors: a man younger than 35 in good health. Each CDR3 is given with its conserved first and last residue. Fields, in order: CDR3 length, clone size, V gene, J gene, D gene, CDR3 DNA, CDR3 protein. D genes are given only for firm matches. For some rows the clone size is stated as once, few or many, or as a class when expanded; others skip it.

length: 15
size: few
V: TRBV20-1
J: TRBJ2-2
D: TRBD2
DNA: TGCAGTGCTATACCCGGGGCGGGGGACACCGGGGAGCTGTTTTTT
CDR3: CSAIPGAGDTGELFF

length: 16
size: .
V: TRBV4-2
J: TRBJ1-4
D: .
DNA: TGTGCCAGCAGCCAGGCCACAGCGGGAACTAATGAAAAACTGTTTTTT
CDR3: CASSQATAGTNEKLFF

length: 17
size: .
V: TRBV2
J: TRBJ1-5
D: .
DNA: TGTGCCAGCAGTGAAGCACGGGGGAACTCAGCTGCTCAGCCCCAGCATTTT
CDR3: CASSEARGNSAAQPQHF

length: 16
size: few
V: TRBV4-1
J: TRBJ2-4
D: .
DNA: TGCGCCAGCAGCCAAGGAGTGGCCCTGGGCGAAAACATTCAGTACTTC
CDR3: CASSQGVALGENIQYF

length: 16
size: .
V: TRBV5-1
J: TRBJ2-1
D: TRBD1
DNA: TGCGCCAGCAGCCTGGACCCTGACAGGGGAATTAATGAGCAGTTCTTC
CDR3: CASSLDPDRGINEQFF

length: 15
size: .
V: TRBV12-3/TRBV12-4
J: TRBJ2-2
D: TRBD1
DNA: TGTGCCAGCAGTTTGACAGGGGGCAACACCGGGGAGCTGTTTTTT
CDR3: CASSLTGGNTGELFF

length: 17
size: .
V: TRBV5-6
J: TRBJ1-1
D: TRBD1
DNA: TGTGCCAGCAACGTGTACGGGACAGGGGGTATGAACACTGAAGCTTTCTTT
CDR3: CASNVYGTGGMNTEAFF

length: 14
size: .
V: TRBV2
J: TRBJ1-5
D: TRBD1
DNA: TGTGCCAACAACAGGGGGCTTAGCAATCAGCCCCAGCATTTT
CDR3: CANNRGLSNQPQHF

length: 12
size: .
V: TRBV14
J: TRBJ2-5
D: .
DNA: TGTGCCAGCGGACTCCATGGTTATGAGCAGTACTTC
CDR3: CASGLHGYEQYF

length: 16
size: .
V: TRBV5-4
J: TRBJ2-3
D: .
DNA: TGTGCCAGCAGCCCGGACCACACCTCCAGCACAGATACGCAGTATTTT
CDR3: CASSPDHTSSTDTQYF

length: 20
size: .
V: TRBV4-3
J: TRBJ2-3
D: TRBD2
DNA: TGCGCCAGCAGCCAAGATCTTAAGGCATTTGCTAGCGGCGGTGGAGATACGCAGTATTTT
CDR3: CASSQDLKAFASGGGDTQYF

length: 15
size: .
V: TRBV7-2
J: TRBJ1-4
D: .
DNA: TGTGCCAGCAGCTTAGGGCAGGGAGGCGCGGAAAAACTGTTTTTT
CDR3: CASSLGQGGAEKLFF

length: 16
size: few
V: TRBV27
J: TRBJ2-7
D: .
DNA: TGTGCCAGCAGTTTATCGAAGGGGACCCGTTTCTACGAGCAGTACTTC
CDR3: CASSLSKGTRFYEQYF

length: 16
size: .
V: TRBV20-1
J: TRBJ1-1
D: TRBD1
DNA: TGCAGTGCTAGAGATGACCCTACGCAGGGGGCGACTGAAGCTTTCTTT
CDR3: CSARDDPTQGATEAFF

length: 15
size: few
V: TRBV5-5
J: TRBJ1-4
D: .
DNA: TGTGCCAGCAGCTTGCAGGTCCAAACTAATGAAAAACTGTTTTTT
CDR3: CASSLQVQTNEKLFF

length: 15
size: few
V: TRBV7-9
J: TRBJ2-4
D: .
DNA: TGTGCCAGCAGCGCCGACAGGTTAGCCAAAAACATTCAGTACTTC
CDR3: CASSADRLAKNIQYF

length: 11
size: .
V: TRBV20-1
J: TRBJ2-7
D: .
DNA: TGCGGGACTCGGGCCGGCTGCGAGCAGTACTTC
CDR3: CGTRAGCEQYF

length: 17
size: .
V: TRBV14
J: TRBJ1-1
D: .
DNA: TGTGCCAGCAGCCAGATAAGATATGAAGGGATACACACTGAAGCTTTCTTT
CDR3: CASSQIRYEGIHTEAFF

length: 14
size: few
V: TRBV20-1
J: TRBJ2-3
D: .
DNA: TGCAGTGCCAAAGGAAGCCAAGTCACAGATACGCAGTATTTT
CDR3: CSAKGSQVTDTQYF

length: 13
size: few
V: TRBV27
J: TRBJ2-3
D: .
DNA: TGTGCCAGCAGTTTCCCACCCCTCAATACGCAGTATTTT
CDR3: CASSFPPLNTQYF

length: 15
size: few
V: TRBV24-1
J: TRBJ1-5
D: .
DNA: TGTGCCATCAGTGAGAATGACAGCGACAATCAGCCCCAGCATTTT
CDR3: CAISENDSDNQPQHF

length: 16
size: few
V: TRBV9
J: TRBJ2-1
D: TRBD2
DNA: TGTGCCAGCAGCGTAGCTAGCGGGGGGTGGAACAATGAGCAGTTCTTC
CDR3: CASSVASGGWNNEQFF

length: 17
size: .
V: TRBV21-1
J: TRBJ2-2
D: .
DNA: TGTGCCAGCAGCAAGACTAGCGGGGGGGCAAGGACCGGGGAGCTGTTTTTT
CDR3: CASSKTSGGARTGELFF